The source of this T cell receptor beta chain is a study of blood T cell repertoires in COVID-19. Turning to the study itself: PBMCs, B-cell-depleted T cells, or T cells provided the cDNA or gDNA that made up the material.

V was clipped by 6 bases and J by 6 bases; unmatched bases: 11. CDR3 size: 16 residues. Looked up from germline, CDR1 is KGHSH and CDR2 is LQKENI. Original processing methods: It was from reference gene primer amplification that nucleated cell counts were estimated. Sequencing used immunoSEQ multiplex PCR; TCRdb keeps in-frame clones, though not all of them. The V and J calls and the clone size are those of that table, but D and trimming were determined from the DNA. The repertoire consists of 150,000 or so clones, with roughly nine tenths occurring once and the leading ten covering 5%. Sequencing was carried out using peripheral blood. The chain combines TRBV18 with TRBJ1-4, with 9 bases lining up with TRBD1. The sequence was collected from a human donor in a cohort sampled during active COVID-19. The CDR3 bases are TGTGCCAGCTCCGCAACAGGGGGCGCCTCTGATGAAAAACTGTTTTTT. Its protein product is CASSATGGASDEKLFF.